The 6 T cell receptor beta chains below come from one sample, sequenced in a study of blood T cell repertoires in COVID-19. Sequenced by immunoSEQ multiplex PCR; TCRdb stores in-frame clones only, minus some. Altogether 100,000 to 150,000 clones are present, 60% to 80% being singletons, with the ten largest covering 1.5% to 2%. What was sequenced was peripheral blood. The receptors shown here come from a woman in her 70s with acute or convalescent COVID-19.

The chain is built from TRBV6-5 and TRBJ2-3; D ambiguous. The CDR3 extends over 12 amino acids. CDR1 MNHEY and CDR2 SVGAGI come from the germline V gene. The ends were cut back, 4 bases at V and 1 base at J, with 3 bases in the middle. The chain's CDR3 is CASSFGTDTQYF. The DNA of the CDR3 is TGTGCCAGCAGTTTCGGCACAGATACGCAGTATTTT.

Here the CDR3 DNA reads TGCGCCAGCAGGGACCCCGGACAAAGCGGGAATGAGCAGTTCTTC. Its translation is CASRDPGQSGNEQFF. The V and J genes are TRBV10-2 and TRBJ2-1; possible D gene TRBD2, 6 bases. The CDR3 extends over 15 amino acids. Germline V gene sequence: CDR1 WSHSY, CDR2 SAAADI. Trimming cost V 6 bases and J 7 bases, with 19 bases left between them.

This clone was observed a handful of times. The chain uses TRBV11-2 and TRBJ1-4; D is undetermined. V lost 1 base and J 11 bases, leaving 17 bases between the germline ends. The CDR3 is 15 residues long. CDR1 is SGHAT and CDR2 is FQNNGV in the germline V gene. The CDR3 DNA reads TGTGCCAGCAGCTTAGGGTTTATCACAGCCGAGAAACTGTTTTTT. This translates into CASSLGFITAEKLFF.

This chain connects TRBV7-9 to TRBJ1-5; 7 nucleotides match TRBD1. In germline, CDR1 is SEHNR, CDR2 FQNEAQ (reference sequence). Losses at the gene ends were 5 bases for V and 7 bases for J; bases not matched to a gene: 5. This CDR3 has 13 residues. The DNA for the CDR3 is TGTGCCAGCAGCCCCGACAGGGACCAGCCCCAGCATTTT. Its protein is CASSPDRDQPQHF.

The chain combines TRBV6-1 with TRBJ2-7; D remains unclear. The CDR3 consists of 12 residues. V lost 0 bases and J 5 bases, leaving 5 bases between the germline ends. Germline CDR1 reads MNHNS; CDR2 reads SASEGT. The CDR3 region has the DNA TGTGCCAGCAGTGAAGCGTTCAACGAGCAGTACTTC. Translated, it gives CASSEAFNEQYF.

V gene TRBV24-1 combines with J gene TRBJ2-7; 9 bases agree with TRBD2. The germline CDR1 and CDR2 sequences are KGHDR and SFDVKD. The CDR3 length is 15 residues. The trim removed 4 bases at V and 5 bases at J, leaving 8 bases unmatched. The CDR3 loop reads CATSEAGGPFHEQYF. The CDR3 coding sequence is TGTGCCACCAGTGAGGCGGGAGGGCCTTTCCACGAGCAGTACTTC.